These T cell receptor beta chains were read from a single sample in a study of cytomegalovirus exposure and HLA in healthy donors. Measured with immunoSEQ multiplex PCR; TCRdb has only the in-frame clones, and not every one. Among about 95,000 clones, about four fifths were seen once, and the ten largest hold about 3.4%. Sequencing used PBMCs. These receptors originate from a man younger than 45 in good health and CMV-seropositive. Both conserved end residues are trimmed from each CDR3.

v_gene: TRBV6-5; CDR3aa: ASRPGQGVFEQF
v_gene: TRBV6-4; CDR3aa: ASSEGQGNEKLF
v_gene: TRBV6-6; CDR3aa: ASSSSTDTQY
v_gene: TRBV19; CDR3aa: ASSTIWDISNQPQH
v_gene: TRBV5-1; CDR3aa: ASSIWTSGMGAYEQY
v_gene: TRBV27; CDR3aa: ASRPSLGTPDTQY
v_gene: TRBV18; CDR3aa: ASSPLAGAHQETQY
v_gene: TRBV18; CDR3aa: ASSPNSAREETQY
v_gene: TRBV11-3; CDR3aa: ASSLDGTGLSTGELF
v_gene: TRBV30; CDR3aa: AWTGGTWETQY
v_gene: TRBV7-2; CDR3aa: ASSLGGGGQETQY
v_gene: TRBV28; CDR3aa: ASSPPSGRDTDTQY
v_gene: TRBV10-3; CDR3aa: AISGRTSGSVEQF
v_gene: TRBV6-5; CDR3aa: ASRSGGVNQPQH